The 31 T cell receptor beta chains in this list originate from one sample, sequenced in a study of shared clonotypes between healthy human individuals. The method was immunoSEQ multiplex PCR; TCRdb's version includes in-frame clones alone and lacks a portion of them. The sample includes more than 550,000 clones, around 77% seen only once; the top ten take about 1.8%. Source material: memory CD4+ T cells sorted from blood. As for subset: CD45RA-negative fraction. Receptors were obtained from a woman aged 25 to 45 in good health.

This clone was recorded once. This chain links TRBV5-4 with TRBJ2-1, with 11 bases that match TRBD2. Germline CDR1 is SGHNT and CDR2 is YYREEE (reference sequence). V lost 2 bases and J lost 9; bases outside the gene matches: 10. The CDR3 loop spans 16 amino acids. The CDR3 DNA reads TGTGCCAGCAGCTTAGGCGGGACTAGCGGAATCGTTGAGCAGTTCTTC. It encodes CASSLGGTSGIVEQFF.

This clone was seen a few times. A read error may account for a junction end that differs from germline. CDR3 protein: CSANPGQVF. DNA of the CDR3: TGCAGTGCAAACCCGGGACAGGTCTTC. The genes are TRBV20-1 and TRBJ2-1, with 8 positions matching TRBD1. The germline CDR1 and CDR2 sequences are DFQATT and SNEGSKA (reference sequence). This CDR3 is 9 amino acids long.

Concerning this clone itself: At the DNA level, this CDR3 is encoded by other sequences in the same sample as well. The chain carries TRBV5-1 and TRBJ1-1, with a tentative D call TRBD1 (5 bases). This CDR3 spans 15 amino acids. Germline values: CDR1 SGHRS, CDR2 YFSETQ. Trimming pared 3 bases from V and 0 bases from J, leaving 12 bases between. CDR3 region: CASSSTGPMNTEAFF. The CDR3, as DNA: TGCGCCAGCAGCTCTACGGGACCGATGAACACTGAAGCTTTCTTT.

This chain uses TRBV7-9 with TRBJ1-1; D is uncertain. Germline V gene lookup returns CDR1 SEHNR and CDR2 FQNEAQ (reference sequence). Between the trimmed V and J ends, which lost 5 bases and 8 bases, there was a span of 18 bases. CDR3 length: 14 residues. CDR3 DNA: TGTGCCAGCAGCATGGACGGCACTATGAGGGAAGCTTTCTTT. Translated, it gives CASSMDGTMREAFF.

The rearrangement links TRBV11-2 to TRBJ2-2, with 10 bases identical to TRBD1. V gave up 4 bases and J gave up 5 bases; unmatched junction bases: 4. The length of the CDR3 is 15 residues. The germline V gene encodes CDR1 SGHAT and CDR2 FQNNGV. The chain's CDR3 is CASSWGQGRTGELFF. As DNA, the CDR3 is TGTGCCAGCAGCTGGGGACAGGGGAGAACCGGGGAGCTGTTTTTT.

The V gene is TRBV7-9, the J gene TRBJ1-1, with D possibly matching TRBD1 (5 bases). Trimming took 4 bases from V and 1 from J, leaving 13 bases between them. This CDR3 spans 15 amino acids. Germline values: CDR1 SEHNR, CDR2 FQNEAQ (reference sequence). The CDR3 reads CASSYYRPENTEAFF. CDR3 DNA sequence: TGTGCCAGCAGCTACTACAGGCCCGAGAACACTGAAGCTTTCTTT.

J is TRBJ1-2 and V is TRBV28; a possible D gene is TRBD1 (6 bases). The V and J ends lost 4 bases and 8 bases respectively, with 17 bases between them. Germline CDR1 and CDR2: MDHEN and SYDVKM. The CDR3 contains 14 residues. The chain's CDR3 is CASSSSQGRGGYTF. In nucleotides, the CDR3 is TGTGCCAGCAGTTCCAGTCAGGGGCGCGGAGGCTACACCTTC.

The chain joins TRBV2 to TRBJ2-3, with D possibly called TRBD1 or TRBD2 (5 bases each). Per the germline V gene, CDR1 is SNHLY and CDR2 is FYNNEI. The CDR3 has 15 residues. V lost 4 bases to trimming and J lost 3 bases, with 14 bases between them. CDR3 residues: CASSVRSGGTDTQYF. The CDR3 DNA reads TGTGCCAGCAGTGTTAGGTCTGGGGGTACAGATACGCAGTATTTT.

The chain carries TRBV6-1 and TRBJ2-1, with D uncertain. This CDR3 contains 13 residues. The germline gives CDR1 MNHNS, CDR2 SASEGT. The V and J ends lost 4 bases and 15 bases respectively, with 19 bases between them. CDR3 protein: CASSGTPFGAAFF. The CDR3 coding sequence is TGTGCCAGCAGTGGTACCCCTTTCGGTGCCGCGTTCTTC.

The chain uses TRBV5-1 and TRBJ1-1, with 8 bases fitting TRBD1. Germline loops: CDR1 SGHRS, CDR2 YFSETQ. The CDR3 has 14 amino acids. The junction had 5 bases not matched to a gene; V was cut back by 3 bases and J by 4 bases. The CDR3 DNA is TGCGCCAGCAGCTCGGACAGGGTGGCCACTGAAGCTTTCTTT. This translates into CASSSDRVATEAFF.

The genes are TRBV12-1 and TRBJ2-3; the table names TRBD2, a call not compared with the DNA. TRBV12-1 is a listed pseudogene. The CDR3 has 20 residues. The CDR3 loop is CASSFVPSGKPRYSTDTQYF. The CDR3 DNA reads TGTGCCAGCAGCTTTGTTCCTAGCGGAAAACCCAGATATAGCACAGATACGCAGTATTTT.

The V call is TRBV11-2, the J call TRBJ2-1; D possibly corresponds to TRBD1 (6 bases). The CDR3 is 14 residues long. V lost 3 bases to trimming and J lost 4 bases, with 10 bases between them. Germline CDR1 reads SGHAT; CDR2 reads FQNNGV. CDR3 nucleotide sequence: TGTGCCAGCAGCTTTTTACAGGGTTACAATGAGCAGTTCTTC. Translation: CASSFLQGYNEQFF.

The chain recombines TRBV6-5 with TRBJ2-1; D may be TRBD1 or TRBD2 (5 bases each). Germline CDR1 MNHEY, CDR2 SVGAGI. The CDR3 totals 15 residues. V gave up 7 bases and J gave up 0 bases, with 13 bases separating them. For the CDR3, the DNA is TGTGCCAGCAATCCGAGCGGACACTCCTACAATGAGCAGTTCTTC. This translates into CASNPSGHSYNEQFF.

The chain combines TRBV28 with TRBJ1-4; unclear D gene. Trimming stripped 3 bases from V and 8 bases from J, with 16 bases between. The germline CDR1 and CDR2 sequences are MDHEN and SYDVKM. This CDR3 has 15 amino acids. This chain's CDR3 is CASSFRTLRAEKLFF. The CDR3 nucleotides read TGTGCCAGCAGTTTCCGGACCCTAAGGGCGGAAAAACTGTTTTTT.

The rearrangement links TRBV19 to TRBJ2-3, with 8 bases identical to TRBD2. Germline V gene lookup returns CDR1 LNHDA and CDR2 SQIVND (reference sequence). Trimming removed 1 base from V and 4 bases from J; junction bases left unmatched: 4. The CDR3 contains 15 residues. CDR3 sequence (DNA): TGTGCCAGTAGTATAGTGGCGACTAGCGCAGATACGCAGTATTTT. It translates to CASSIVATSADTQYF.

V is TRBV7-3 and J is TRBJ2-2, with 12 bases lining up with TRBD2. The length of the CDR3 is 19 residues. V dropped 4 bases and J dropped 0; count of bases not matched to a gene: 9. The germline V gene encodes CDR1 SGHTA and CDR2 FQGTGA. CDR3: CASSSGTSGLNANTGELFF. The CDR3 nucleotides read TGTGCCAGCAGCTCCGGGACTAGCGGGCTCAACGCGAACACCGGGGAGCTGTTTTTT.

The J gene is TRBJ2-3, the V gene TRBV4-1, with 8 bases fitting TRBD1. The junction had 2 bases not matched to a gene; V was cut back by 4 bases and J by 2 bases. Germline CDR1 and CDR2: MGHRA and YSYEKL. The CDR3 covers 14 residues. The CDR3 loop reads CASSPDRDTDTQYF. DNA for the CDR3: TGCGCCAGCAGCCCGGACAGGGACACAGATACGCAGTATTTT.

The genes are TRBV10-2 and TRBJ1-4, with TRBD1 matching over 10 bases. This CDR3 has 13 residues. The V gene's germline CDR1 is WSHSY and CDR2 SAAADI. The J segment lost 7 bases and the V segment lost 7 bases, leaving 3 bases of the junction unmatched. The CDR3 reads CASNGQGGEKLFF. For the CDR3, the DNA is TGCGCCAGCAACGGACAGGGGGGTGAAAAACTGTTTTTT.

The rearrangement links TRBV21-1 to TRBJ2-7; the D segment call TRBD2 is taken from the table without a DNA check. TRBV21-1 is designated a pseudogene. The CDR3 length is 14 residues. The CDR3 spells CASSKGGGTGEQYF. In nucleotides, the CDR3 is TGTGCCAGCAGCAAAGGCGGGGGGACCGGAGAGCAGTACTTC.

CDR3 DNA sequence: TGTGCCAGCTCACGGGAGTCCTACGAGCAGTACTTC. It specifies CASSRESYEQYF. V usage is TRBV18 and J usage is TRBJ2-7, with D perhaps TRBD2 (5 bases). The CDR3 spans 12 residues. Deletions cut 4 bases from V and 1 base from J, with 5 bases between. The germline V gene has CDR1 KGHSH and CDR2 LQKENI.

The chain carries TRBV19 and TRBJ2-2; 8 nucleotides line up with TRBD1. V was clipped by 5 bases and J by 5 bases; unmatched bases: 4. This CDR3 region has 14 residues. Germline CDR1 and CDR2: LNHDA and SQIVND (reference sequence). The DNA for the CDR3 is TGTGCCAGTAGTCGACAGGGGACAACCGGGGAGCTGTTTTTT. As protein: CASSRQGTTGELFF.

This clone was recorded many times. The rearrangement links TRBV29-1 to TRBJ2-3, with D unclear. In germline, CDR1 is SQVTM, CDR2 ANQGSEA. V lost 0 bases, J lost 2 bases, and 3 bases lay in between. The CDR3 contains 12 residues. CDR3 nucleotide sequence: TGCAGCGTTGAAGAGAACACAGATACGCAGTATTTT. Residues: CSVEENTDTQYF.

V usage is TRBV28 and J usage is TRBJ1-5, with D tentatively TRBD1 (5 bases). The CDR3 totals 15 residues. V was trimmed by 5 bases and J by 0 bases, leaving 11 bases between them. Germline V gene lookup returns CDR1 MDHEN and CDR2 SYDVKM. For the CDR3, the DNA is TGTGCCAGCAGTGGGGGAAGAAATAGCAATCAGCCCCAGCATTTT. Its protein is CASSGGRNSNQPQHF.

The CDR3 sequence: CASRKSSGNTIYF. DNA of the CDR3: TGTGCCAGCAGGAAGTCCTCTGGAAACACCATATATTTT. The chain uses TRBV7-9 and TRBJ1-3; D is undetermined. CDR3 length: 13 residues. V was trimmed by 6 bases and J by 0 bases, leaving 6 bases between them. Germline assignment: CDR1 SEHNR and CDR2 FQNEAQ (reference sequence). The full variable domain, its missing parts supplied by reference TRBV7-9 and TRBJ1-3, is DTGVSQNPRHKITKRGQNVTFRCDPISEHNRLYWYRQTLGQGPEFLTYFQNEAQLEKSRLLSDRFSAERPKGSFSTLEIQRTEQGDSAMYLCASRKSSGNTIYFGEGSWLTVV.

This chain connects TRBV30 to TRBJ2-6; D uncertain. The CDR3 has 15 residues. V was clipped by 4 bases and J by 0 bases, with 10 bases between them. Germline CDR1 GTSNPN, CDR2 SVGIG (reference sequence). CDR3 sequence (DNA): TGTGCCTGGAAGGCAGTTTTCTCTGGGGCCAACGTCCTGACTTTC. Translated: CAWKAVFSGANVLTF.

A note on this clone: This likely stems from a read error, as it lies one base from a far larger clone. Other DNA sequences within the sample encode an identical CDR3. This chain uses TRBV7-3 with TRBJ1-1, with 8 bases aligning to TRBD1. CDR1 is SGHTA, CDR2 FQGTGA, per germline. V lost 5 bases, J lost 3 bases, and 2 bases stayed unmatched. This CDR3 is built from 13 residues. This CDR3 reads CASSPQGDTEAFF. CDR3 coding DNA: TGTGCCAGCAGCCCACAGGGGGACACTGAAGCTTTCTTT.

This clone was observed a handful of times. The rearrangement uses TRBV30 and TRBJ1-1; no clear D gene. This CDR3 is built from 14 residues. V lost 4 bases and J lost 1, with 13 bases in between. Germline lookup yields CDR1 GTSNPN and CDR2 SVGIG (reference sequence). DNA for the CDR3: TGTGCCTGGAACGATAGTCCGGCGAACACTGAAGCTTTCTTT. This translates into CAWNDSPANTEAFF.

This clone turned up a few times. The chain uses TRBV5-1 and TRBJ2-7, with 13 positions matching TRBD2. The junction had 7 bases not matched to a gene; V was cut back by 4 bases and J by 0 bases. CDR3 length equals 17 residues. Germline CDR1 and CDR2: SGHRS and YFSETQ. This CDR3 is CASSLGTSGESSYEQYF. CDR3 nucleotide sequence: TGCGCCAGCAGCCTCGGGACTAGCGGGGAGAGCTCCTACGAGCAGTACTTC.

The chain carries TRBV5-1 and TRBJ1-2; D is perhaps TRBD1 (6 bases). This CDR3 is built from 15 residues. The V gene lost 0 bases and the J gene lost 4 bases, with 13 bases spanning the gap. Germline-derived CDR1 and CDR2 are SGHRS and YFSETQ. Here the CDR3 DNA reads TGCGCCAGCAGCTTGGTGGGGGCTGATCTCTATGGCTACACCTTC. Encoded protein: CASSLVGADLYGYTF.

This clone was found once. The chain joins TRBV29-1 to TRBJ2-2; 11 nucleotides line up with TRBD2. The CDR3 is 15 amino acids. J was trimmed by 7 bases and V by 6 bases; bases with no gene match: 10. Germline CDR1 reads SQVTM; CDR2 reads ANQGSEA. The DNA of the CDR3 is TGCAGCGTCTCAAATAGCGGGAGGGCTGTCGGGGAGCTGTTTTTT. Translation: CSVSNSGRAVGELFF.

The rearrangement joins TRBV2 to TRBJ2-7, with D uncertain. Trimming removed 5 bases from V and 2 bases from J, with 19 bases in between. The CDR3 contains 16 residues. Germline lookup yields CDR1 SNHLY and CDR2 FYNNEI. CDR3 protein: CASSLRYSQPPYEQYF. The DNA of the CDR3 is TGTGCCAGCAGTCTGCGTTACTCCCAACCCCCCTACGAGCAGTACTTC.